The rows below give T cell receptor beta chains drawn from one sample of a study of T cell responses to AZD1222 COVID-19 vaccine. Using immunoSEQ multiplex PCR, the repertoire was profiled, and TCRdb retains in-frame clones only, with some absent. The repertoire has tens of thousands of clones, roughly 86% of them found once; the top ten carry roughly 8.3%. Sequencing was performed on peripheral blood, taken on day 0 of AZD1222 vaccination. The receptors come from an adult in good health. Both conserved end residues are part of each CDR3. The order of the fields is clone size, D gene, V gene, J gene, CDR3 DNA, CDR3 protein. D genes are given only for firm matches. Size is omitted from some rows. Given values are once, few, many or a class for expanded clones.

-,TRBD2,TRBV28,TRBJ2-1,TGTGCCAGCAGTTTTAGGGCGGGAGGGTACAATGAGCAGTTCTTC,CASSFRAGGYNEQFF
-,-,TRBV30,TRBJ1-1,TGTGCCTGGAGCGAAACGACAGCCGAAGCTTTCTTT,CAWSETTAEAFF
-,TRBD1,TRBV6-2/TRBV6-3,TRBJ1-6,TGTGCCAGCAGTTCCCCGACAGGGGCGAATTCACCCCTCCACTTT,CASSSPTGANSPLHF
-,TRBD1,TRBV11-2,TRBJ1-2,TGTGCCAGCAGCTTTACCCCAGGGGGAGCTAACTATGGCTACACCTTC,CASSFTPGGANYGYTF
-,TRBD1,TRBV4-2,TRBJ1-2,TGTGCCAGCAGCCAGGGGACAGGGAACTATGGCTACACCTTC,CASSQGTGNYGYTF
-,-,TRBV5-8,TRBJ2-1,TGTGCCAGCAGCCGTCCGGGGGGCCACTACAATGAGCAGTTCTTC,CASSRPGGHYNEQFF
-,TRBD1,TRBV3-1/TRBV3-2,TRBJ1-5,TGTGCCAGCAGCCAGAAGGGACAGGGGGTTTTTAATGTGTGGCTCCGGCAGCCCCAGCATTTT,CASSQKGQGVFNVWLRQPQHF
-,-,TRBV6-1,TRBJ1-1,TGTGCCAGCAGTGAAGGGGGGGACACTGAAGCTTTCTTT,CASSEGGDTEAFF
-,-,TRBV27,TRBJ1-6,TGTGCCAGCAGTCGGCAAGGAGGCCCACCCCTCCACTTT,CASSRQGGPPLHF
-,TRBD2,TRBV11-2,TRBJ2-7,TGTGCCAGCAGCTCCCCGAGCGGGAGATACTACGAGCAGTACTTC,CASSSPSGRYYEQYF
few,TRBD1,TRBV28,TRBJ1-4,TGTGCCAGCAGCTTAACTCCCGGGACAGGGGGCGGGAAACTGTTTTTT,CASSLTPGTGGGKLFF
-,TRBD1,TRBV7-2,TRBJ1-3,TGTGCCAGCAGCTTATGGACAGGGACTGGAAACACCATATATTTT,CASSLWTGTGNTIYF
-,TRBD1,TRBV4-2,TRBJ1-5,TGTGCCAGCAGCCAACAGGACAGGGGCAATCAGCCCCAGCATTTT,CASSQQDRGNQPQHF
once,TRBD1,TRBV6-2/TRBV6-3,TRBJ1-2,TGTGCCAGCAGCCCTCGGACCGGAGACAGGGCCTATGGCTACACCTTC,CASSPRTGDRAYGYTF
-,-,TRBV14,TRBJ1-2,TGTGCCAGCAGCCCAGGGACCTATGGCTACACCTTC,CASSPGTYGYTF
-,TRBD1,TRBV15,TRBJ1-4,TGTGCCACCAGCAGAGGTCGGGACAGGTCCGTGGAAAAACTGTTTTTT,CATSRGRDRSVEKLFF
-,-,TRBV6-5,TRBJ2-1,TGTGCCAGCTCAAAGGGGCCTCCTGAGCAGTTCTTC,CASSKGPPEQFF
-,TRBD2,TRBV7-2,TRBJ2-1,TGTGCCAGCAGGGCTAGCGGGAGCTCCTACAATGAGCAGTTCTTC,CASRASGSSYNEQFF
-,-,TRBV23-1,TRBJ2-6,TGCGCCAGCAGTCACCGACAGGTTTCTCGGCCTGGGGCCAACGTCCTGACTTTC,CASSHRQVSRPGANVLTF
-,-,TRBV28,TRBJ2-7,TGTGCCAGCAGTTTCGGCAGGGGTGGGTACGAGCAGTACTTC,CASSFGRGGYEQYF
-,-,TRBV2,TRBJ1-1,TGTGCCAGCAGTGAAGCGTTCGGGGGTCCCGGGGCTGAAGCTTTCTTT,CASSEAFGGPGAEAFF
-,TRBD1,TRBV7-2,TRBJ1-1,TGTGCCAGCAGCCCGACCCGACAGGGTTCGGCTTTCTTT,CASSPTRQGSAFF
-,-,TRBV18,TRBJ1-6,TGTGCCAGCTCACCACCTCGTAATTCACCCCTCCACTTT,CASSPPRNSPLHF
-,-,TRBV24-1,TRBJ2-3,TGTGCCACCAGTGAGTCTGTTGGTTATACGCAGTATTTT,CATSESVGYTQYF
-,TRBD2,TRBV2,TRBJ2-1,TGTGCCAGCAGGGCTAGCGGGAGGGTTTACAATGAGCAGTTCTTC,CASRASGRVYNEQFF
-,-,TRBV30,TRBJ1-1,TGTGCCTGGACGGGTATTTGGGCTCGCACTGAAGCTTTCTTT,CAWTGIWARTEAFF
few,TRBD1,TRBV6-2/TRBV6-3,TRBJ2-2,TGTGCCAGCAGTGAGACAGGGGGAACCGGGGAGCTGTTTTTT,CASSETGGTGELFF
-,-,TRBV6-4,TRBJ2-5,TGTGCCAGCAGTGTTGTAGGGGAAGAGACCCAGTACTTC,CASSVVGEETQYF
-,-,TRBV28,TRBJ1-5,TGTGCCAGCAGTTTACCCAACAGAAATCAGCCCCAGCATTTT,CASSLPNRNQPQHF
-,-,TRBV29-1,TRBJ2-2,TGCAGCGTTGTTTTTGAGGGGACCGCCGGGGAGCTGTTTTTT,CSVVFEGTAGELFF
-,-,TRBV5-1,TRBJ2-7,TGCGCCAGCAGCCGCGATGGGGGGAATACCTACGAGCAGTACTTC,CASSRDGGNTYEQYF
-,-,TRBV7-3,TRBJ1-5,TGTGCCAGCAGCTTAACCGTAGGGGTCGGCAATCAGCCCCAGCATTTT,CASSLTVGVGNQPQHF
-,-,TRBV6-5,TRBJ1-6,TGTGCCAGCAGTTACGGGGGGAGGCGGTTTAATTCACCCCTCCACTTT,CASSYGGRRFNSPLHF
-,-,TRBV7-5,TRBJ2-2,TGTGTCAGAAGCTTCCTCTGGGGCCAGCGGGCAAACACCGGGGAGCTGTTTTTT,CVRSFLWGQRANTGELFF
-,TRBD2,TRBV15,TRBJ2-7,TGTGCCACCAGCAGAGGTGCTAGCGGGACCTACGAGCAGTACTTC,CATSRGASGTYEQYF
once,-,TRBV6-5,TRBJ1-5,TGTGCCTCCGTGAGGCAGTATAGCAATCAGCCCCAGCATTTT,CASVRQYSNQPQHF
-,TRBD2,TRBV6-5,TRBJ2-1,TGTGCCAGCACCCTAGCGGGAGGGAATAATGAGCAGTTCTTC,CASTLAGGNNEQFF
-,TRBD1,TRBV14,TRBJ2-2,TGTGCCAGCAGCCAAGAATTGCGGACAGGGGGCGGGGAGCTGTTTTTT,CASSQELRTGGGELFF
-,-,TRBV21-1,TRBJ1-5,TGTGCCAGCAGCAACCCAGGTCGCCACAATAGCAATCAGCCCCAGCATTTT,CASSNPGRHNSNQPQHF
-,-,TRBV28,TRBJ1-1,TGTGCCAGCAGTTTAAGGGGGGTGATTACTGAAGCTTTCTTT,CASSLRGVITEAFF
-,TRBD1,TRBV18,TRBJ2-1,TGTGCCAGCTCACCACTATCAAAGGGGGCGTACAATGAGCAGTTCTTC,CASSPLSKGAYNEQFF
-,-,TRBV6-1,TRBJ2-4,TGTGCCAGCAGTGTACAGGCGGGATCAGGGGTGGGAAACATTCAGTACTTC,CASSVQAGSGVGNIQYF
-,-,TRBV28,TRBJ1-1,TGTGCCAGCAGCCCATTAGGTCAGGGGTCTATGAACACTGAAGCTTTCTTT,CASSPLGQGSMNTEAFF
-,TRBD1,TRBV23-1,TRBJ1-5,TGCGCCAGCAGCCAAGACAGGGGGCCGGGTCAGCCCCAGCATTTT,CASSQDRGPGQPQHF
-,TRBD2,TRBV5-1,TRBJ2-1,TGCGCCAGCAGCTTGGGGCTAGCGGGAGGGGGTAGTGAGCAGTTCTTC,CASSLGLAGGGSEQFF
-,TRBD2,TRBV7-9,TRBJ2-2,TGTGCCGCTCGGCGTCTAGCGGGAGTAGGTACCGGGGAGCTGTTTTTT,CAARRLAGVGTGELFF
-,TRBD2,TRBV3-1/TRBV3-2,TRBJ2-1,TGTGCCAGCAGCCAAGGAGGGACTAGCGGGCCCAATGAGCAGTTCTTC,CASSQGGTSGPNEQFF
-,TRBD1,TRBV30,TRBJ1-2,TGTGCCTGGAGCCCGGGACAGGAAAGCTATGGCTACACCTTC,CAWSPGQESYGYTF
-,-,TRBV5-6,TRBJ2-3,TGTGCCAGCAGCCACCGGGACCCCCTGGCTAGCACAGATACGCAGTATTTT,CASSHRDPLASTDTQYF
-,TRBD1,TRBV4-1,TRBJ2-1,TGCGCCAGCAGCCAAGCCCCCTACAGGGGGGCCAATGAGCAGTTCTTC,CASSQAPYRGANEQFF
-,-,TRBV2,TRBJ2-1,TGTGCCAGCAGTGAAGTTCTAGGGAGTCGGAGTGAGCAGTTCTTC,CASSEVLGSRSEQFF
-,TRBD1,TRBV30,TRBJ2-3,TGTGCCTGGAGTGGTGGGCAGGGGGCCACAGATACGCAGTATTTT,CAWSGGQGATDTQYF
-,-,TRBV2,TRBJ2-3,TGTGCCAGCAGTGATGGCACCCCGCAGGTCACAGATACGCAGTATTTT,CASSDGTPQVTDTQYF
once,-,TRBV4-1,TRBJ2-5,TGCGCCAGCAGCCAAGATAACGGTCAAGAGACCCAGTACTTC,CASSQDNGQETQYF
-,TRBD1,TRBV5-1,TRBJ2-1,TGCGCCAGCAGCGATACAGGGGGCAATTACAATGAGCAGTTCTTC,CASSDTGGNYNEQFF
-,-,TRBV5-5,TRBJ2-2,TGTGCCAGCAGGCGGCGGGACTCTGACACCGGGGAGCTGTTTTTT,CASRRRDSDTGELFF
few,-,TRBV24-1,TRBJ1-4,TGTGCCACCAGTGATCCGCGCAGACAGGATGGAAAACTGTTTTTT,CATSDPRRQDGKLFF
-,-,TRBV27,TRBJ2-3,TGTGCCAGCAGTCCCTTCTCGACGGGCAGCACAGATACGCAGTATTTT,CASSPFSTGSTDTQYF
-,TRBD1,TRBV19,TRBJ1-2,TGTGCCACAAGAAGGGCCGGGACAGGGCGCGACTATGGCTACACCTTC,CATRRAGTGRDYGYTF